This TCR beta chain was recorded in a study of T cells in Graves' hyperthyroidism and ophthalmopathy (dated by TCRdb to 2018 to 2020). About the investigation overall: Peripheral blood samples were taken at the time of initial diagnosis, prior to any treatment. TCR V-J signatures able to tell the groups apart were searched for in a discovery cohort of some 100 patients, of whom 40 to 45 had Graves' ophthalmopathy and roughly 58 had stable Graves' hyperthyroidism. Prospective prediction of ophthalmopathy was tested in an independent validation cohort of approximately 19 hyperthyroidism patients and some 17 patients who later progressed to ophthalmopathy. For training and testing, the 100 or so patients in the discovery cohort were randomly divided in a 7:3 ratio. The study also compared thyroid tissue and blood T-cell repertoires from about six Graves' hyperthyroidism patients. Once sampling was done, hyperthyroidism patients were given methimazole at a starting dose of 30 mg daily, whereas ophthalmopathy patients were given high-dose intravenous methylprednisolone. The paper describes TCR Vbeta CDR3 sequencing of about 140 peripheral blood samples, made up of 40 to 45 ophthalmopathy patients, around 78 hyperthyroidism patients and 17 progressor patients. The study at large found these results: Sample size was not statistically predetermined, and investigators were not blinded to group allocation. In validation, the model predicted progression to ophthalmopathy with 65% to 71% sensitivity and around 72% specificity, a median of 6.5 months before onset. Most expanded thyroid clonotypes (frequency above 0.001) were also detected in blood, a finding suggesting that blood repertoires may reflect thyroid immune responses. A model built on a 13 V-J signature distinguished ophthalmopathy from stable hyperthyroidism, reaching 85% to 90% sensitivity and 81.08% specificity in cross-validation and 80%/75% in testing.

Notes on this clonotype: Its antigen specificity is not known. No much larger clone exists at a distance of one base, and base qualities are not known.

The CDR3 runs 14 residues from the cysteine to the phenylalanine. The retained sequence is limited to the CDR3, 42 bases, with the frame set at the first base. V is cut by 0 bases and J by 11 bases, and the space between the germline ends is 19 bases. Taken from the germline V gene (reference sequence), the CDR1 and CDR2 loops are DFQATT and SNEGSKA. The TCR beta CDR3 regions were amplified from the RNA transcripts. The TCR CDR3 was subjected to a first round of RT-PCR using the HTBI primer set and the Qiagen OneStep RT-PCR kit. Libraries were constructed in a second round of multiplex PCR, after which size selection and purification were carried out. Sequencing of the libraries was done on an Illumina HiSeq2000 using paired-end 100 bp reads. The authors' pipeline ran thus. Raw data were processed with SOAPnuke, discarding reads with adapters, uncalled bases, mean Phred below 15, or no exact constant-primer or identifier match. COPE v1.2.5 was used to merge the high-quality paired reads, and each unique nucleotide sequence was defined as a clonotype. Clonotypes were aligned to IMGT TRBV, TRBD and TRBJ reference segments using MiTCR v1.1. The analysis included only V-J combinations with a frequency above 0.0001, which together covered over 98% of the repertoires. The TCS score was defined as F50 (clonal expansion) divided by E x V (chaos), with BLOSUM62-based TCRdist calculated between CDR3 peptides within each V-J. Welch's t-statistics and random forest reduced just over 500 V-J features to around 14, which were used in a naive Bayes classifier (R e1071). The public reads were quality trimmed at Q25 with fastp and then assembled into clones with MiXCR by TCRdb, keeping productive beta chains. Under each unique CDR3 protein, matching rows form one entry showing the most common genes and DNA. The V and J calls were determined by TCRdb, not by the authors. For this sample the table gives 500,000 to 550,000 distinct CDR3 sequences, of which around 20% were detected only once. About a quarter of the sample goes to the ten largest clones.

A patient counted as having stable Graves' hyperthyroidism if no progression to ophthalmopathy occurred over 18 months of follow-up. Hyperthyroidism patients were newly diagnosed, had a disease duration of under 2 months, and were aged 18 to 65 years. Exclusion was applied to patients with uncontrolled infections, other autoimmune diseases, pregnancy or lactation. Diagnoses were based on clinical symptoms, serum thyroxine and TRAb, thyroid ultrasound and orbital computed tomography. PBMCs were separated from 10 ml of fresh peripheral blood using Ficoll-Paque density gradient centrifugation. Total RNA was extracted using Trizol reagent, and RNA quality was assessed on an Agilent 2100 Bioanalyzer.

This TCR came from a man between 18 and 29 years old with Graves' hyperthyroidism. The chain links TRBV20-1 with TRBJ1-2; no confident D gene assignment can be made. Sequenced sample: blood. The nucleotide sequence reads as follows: TGCAGTGCTAGAGAGAGGATAGGGTTCCAAGGTTACACCTTC. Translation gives CSARERIGFQGYTF.